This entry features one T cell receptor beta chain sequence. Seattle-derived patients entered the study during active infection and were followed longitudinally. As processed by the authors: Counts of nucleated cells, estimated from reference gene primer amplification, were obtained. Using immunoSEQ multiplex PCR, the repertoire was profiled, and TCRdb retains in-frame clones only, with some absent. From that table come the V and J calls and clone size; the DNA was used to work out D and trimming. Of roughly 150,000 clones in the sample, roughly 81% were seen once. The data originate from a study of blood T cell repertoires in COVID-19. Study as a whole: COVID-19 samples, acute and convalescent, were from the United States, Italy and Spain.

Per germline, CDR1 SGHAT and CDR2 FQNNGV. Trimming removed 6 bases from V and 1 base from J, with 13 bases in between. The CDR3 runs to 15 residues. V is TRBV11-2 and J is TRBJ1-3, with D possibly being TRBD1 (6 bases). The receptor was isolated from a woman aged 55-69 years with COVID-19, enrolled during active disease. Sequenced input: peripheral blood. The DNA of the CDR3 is TGTGCCAGCAGGACAGGCTGGGCTTCTGGAAACACCATATATTTT. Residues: CASRTGWASGNTIYF.